The T cell receptor (beta chain) described here comes from a study of control samples from healthy donors and cancer patients. Method: immunoSEQ multiplex PCR; TCRdb's copy keeps in-frame clones and lacks some. The repertoire holds about 140,000 clones, with around nine tenths as singletons. V dropped 4 bases and J dropped 8 bases, with 7 bases sitting between them. This CDR3 spans 11 amino acids. The chain joins TRBV12-3 or TRBV12-4 to TRBJ2-3; D not resolved. Sequenced input: blood. The origin of this receptor is a young man in good health. The CDR3 sequence: CASSSRGTQYF. As DNA, the CDR3 is TGTGCCAGCAGTTCACGTGGTACGCAGTATTTT.